This T cell receptor (beta chain) was identified in a study of cytomegalovirus exposure and HLA in healthy donors. 13 Jbeta primers and 60 Vbeta primers were used for the PCR. Original handling: Tens of millions of unique TCR beta chains, 10 million to 14 million shared, were counted in a later analysis. TCRdb's copy holds only in-frame clones and misses some; the assay was immunoSEQ multiplex PCR. The V and J calls and clone size were taken over from that table, and D and trimming were inferred from the DNA. The sample lists about 160,000 clones, roughly 72% seen once, with roughly 1% in the top ten. CDR1 is SGHRS, CDR2 YFSETQ, per germline. V lost 4 bases and J 0 bases, leaving 19 bases between the germline ends. CDR3 length: 17 amino acids. Only a few counts were recorded for this clone.

Input material: PBMCs. The TCR was taken from a middle-aged woman in good health and CMV-seronegative. The chain recombines TRBV5-1 with TRBJ1-2; tentative D call: TRBD1 (6 bases). The CDR3: CASSPNPGVLPNYGYTF. CDR3 coding DNA: TGCGCCAGCAGCCCTAATCCAGGGGTCCTACCTAACTATGGCTACACCTTC.